This entry lists 21 T cell receptor beta chains sequenced from one sample in a study of brain T cells in children with intractable seizures. Clones were read by immunoSEQ multiplex PCR, and TCRdb kept only the in-frame ones, dropping some. This sample has about 350,000 clones, with about 93% found just once. The sample's time point: blood from clinic visit 5 months post-surgery; TSC patient then seizure free. Sequenced here: peripheral blood, sampled 5 to 6 months after surgery. These receptors were obtained from a boy under three years old with tuberous sclerosis and intractable seizures.

This rearrangement joins TRBV19 to TRBJ2-1; 11 positions agree with TRBD2. The CDR3 loop spans 17 amino acids. Germline assignment: CDR1 LNHDA and CDR2 SQIVND (reference sequence). Germline trimming cut 2 bases from V and 7 bases from J; bases unmatched to any gene: 10. CDR3 in DNA: TGTGCCAGTAGTATACCATTAGCGGGAGGGAGGATGAATGAGCAGTTCTTC. Amino acids: CASSIPLAGGRMNEQFF.

This chain joins TRBV24-1 and TRBJ2-5, with 12 bases aligning to TRBD2. Looked up from germline, CDR1 is KGHDR and CDR2 is SFDVKD. The junction had 5 bases not matched to a gene; V was cut back by 3 bases and J by 1 base. This CDR3 is built from 17 residues. CDR3 nucleotide sequence: TGTGCCACCAGTGATGGACTAGCGGGATGGACCCAAGAGACCCAGTACTTC. It specifies CATSDGLAGWTQETQYF.

This clone showed up just once. The chain links TRBV4-1 to TRBJ2-7; TRBD1 or TRBD2 may be the D gene (5 bases each). V lost 0 bases, J lost 2 bases, and 17 bases lay in between. The V gene's germline CDR1 is MGHRA and CDR2 YSYEKL. The CDR3 contains 17 residues. CDR3 DNA: TGCGCCAGCAGCCAAGAGCCTCGAGGGCTCAGGGCCTACGAGCAGTACTTC. Translated, it gives CASSQEPRGLRAYEQYF.

This chain uses TRBV6-6 with TRBJ2-3; 9 bases map to TRBD2. There are 18 residues in the CDR3. Unmatched junction bases numbered 15, after V lost 5 bases and J lost 3 bases. Germline CDR1 and CDR2: MNHNY and SVGAGI (reference sequence). The CDR3 loop is CASSPRGQRGAATDTQYF. The CDR3 DNA sequence: TGTGCCAGCAGTCCAAGGGGACAGCGGGGGGCCGCTACAGATACGCAGTATTTT.

This clone was counted a few times. The chain employs TRBV7-2 and TRBJ1-1; D remains ambiguous. V shed 1 base and J shed 2 bases, with 5 bases lying between them. The length of the CDR3 is 13 residues. Germline V gene lookup returns CDR1 SGHTA and CDR2 FQGNSA. The CDR3 loop is CASSLGANTEAFF. The CDR3 DNA is TGTGCCAGCAGCTTAGGGGCAAACACTGAAGCTTTCTTT. Complete variable domain (other parts from reference TRBV7-2 and TRBJ1-1): GAGVSQSPSNKVTEKGKDVELRCDPISGHTALYWYRQSLGQGLEFLIYFQGNSAPDKSGLPSDRFSAERTGGSVSTLTIQRTQQEDSAVYLCASSLGANTEAFFGQGTRLTVV.

The chain recombines TRBV24-1 with TRBJ2-3; D perhaps matches TRBD1 (6 bases). The CDR3 has 16 amino acids. Germline V gives CDR1 KGHDR, CDR2 SFDVKD. V shed 1 base and J shed 0 bases, with 10 bases lying between them. The DNA of the CDR3 is TGTGCCACCAGTGATTTCGCCGGACAGAGCACAGATACGCAGTATTTT. Protein product: CATSDFAGQSTDTQYF.

The rearrangement uses TRBV13 and TRBJ1-4, with TRBD1 matching over 7 bases. In germline, CDR1 is PRHDT, CDR2 FYEKMQ (reference sequence). The length of the CDR3 is 16 residues. V lost 3 bases, J lost 1 base, and 5 bases stayed unmatched. CDR3 sequence: CASSLEGAGTNEKLFF. CDR3 bases: TGTGCCAGCAGCTTGGAGGGGGCAGGAACTAATGAAAAACTGTTTTTT.

The CDR3 region has the DNA TGTGCCACCAGAGGGACAGGGCCTTTCAATGAGCAGTTCTTC. It encodes CATRGTGPFNEQFF. This rearrangement joins TRBV24-1 to TRBJ2-1; TRBD1 aligns across 9 bases. Germline V gives CDR1 KGHDR, CDR2 SFDVKD. V shed 7 bases and J 6 bases; nucleotides not matched to a gene: 6. The CDR3 is 14 residues long.

This rearrangement joins TRBV27 to TRBJ1-2; no firm D call. V was cut by 6 bases and J by 8 bases, with 13 bases left in between. Per the germline V gene, CDR1 is MNHEY and CDR2 is SMNVEV (reference sequence). The CDR3 is 12 amino acids. The CDR3, as DNA: TGTGCCAGCAGAAATCAGTGGGAAGGCTACACCTTC. Translation: CASRNQWEGYTF.

J is TRBJ2-7 and V is TRBV9; 15 positions match TRBD2. The length of the CDR3 is 15 residues. The germline CDR1 and CDR2 sequences are SGDLS and YYNGEE. Germline trimming cut 4 bases from V and 4 bases from J; bases unmatched to any gene: 3. CDR3 loop: CASSPGTSGGYEQYF. DNA for the CDR3: TGTGCCAGCAGCCCTGGGACTAGCGGGGGGTACGAGCAGTACTTC.

This rearrangement joins TRBV11-3 to TRBJ2-5; no firm D call. Germline V gene data show CDR1 as SGHNT and CDR2 as YENEEA. Between the trimmed V and J ends, which lost 2 bases and 0 bases, there was a span of 16 bases. This CDR3 is 17 amino acids long. CDR3 bases: TGTGCCAGCAGCTTAAGTCGTTTGCCTCCGTACCAAGAGACCCAGTACTTC. This encodes CASSLSRLPPYQETQYF.

The V gene is TRBV6-5, the J gene TRBJ2-7, with D unresolved. V lost 7 bases to trimming and J lost 3 bases, with 7 bases between them. This CDR3 is built from 11 residues. The germline CDR1 and CDR2 sequences are MNHEY and SVGAGI. The CDR3: CASIWLYEQYF. The CDR3 DNA is TGTGCCAGCATTTGGCTCTACGAGCAGTACTTC.

The CDR3 loop reads CASSQPSGGDDNEQFF. CDR3 nucleotides: TGCGCCAGCAGCCAACCTAGCGGGGGGGACGACAATGAGCAGTTCTTC. This rearrangement joins TRBV4-1 to TRBJ2-1, with 12 bases aligning to TRBD2. The CDR3 has 16 residues. J gave up 5 bases and V 2 bases, and 4 bases lay outside the gene matches. The germline gives CDR1 MGHRA, CDR2 YSYEKL.

This clone was detected once. The genes are TRBV27 and TRBJ2-5, with 8 bases matching TRBD2. CDR1 is MNHEY, CDR2 SMNVEV, per germline (reference sequence). The CDR3 length is 14 residues. V lost 4 bases and J lost 4; bases outside the gene matches: 5. CDR3 coding DNA: TGTGCCAGCAGTTGGGGGACTAGTGGAGAGACCCAGTACTTC. It yields the protein CASSWGTSGETQYF.

This clone occurred a few times. This chain uses TRBV13 with TRBJ2-7; 7 bases are shared with TRBD2. Unmatched junction bases numbered 11, after V lost 5 bases and J lost 1 base. There are 16 residues in the CDR3. Germline assignment: CDR1 PRHDT and CDR2 FYEKMQ (reference sequence). Written as DNA, the CDR3 is TGTGCCAGCAGCCAGTTCCCCCCTAGCGGATCCTACGAGCAGTACTTC. It yields the protein CASSQFPPSGSYEQYF. The whole variable domain, remainder taken from reference TRBV13 and TRBJ2-7, is AAGVIQSPRHLIKEKRETATLKCYPIPRHDTVYWYQQGPGQDPQFLISFYEKMQSDKGSIPDRFSAQQFSDYHSELNMSSLELGDSALYFCASSQFPPSGSYEQYFGPGTRLTVT.

This chain connects TRBV4-1 to TRBJ1-2; D call uncertain. The germline CDR1 and CDR2 sequences are MGHRA and YSYEKL. The CDR3 sequence is 14 residues long. Trimming pared 0 bases from V and 1 base from J, leaving 6 bases between. The CDR3 nucleotides read TGCGCCAGCAGCCAAGATTCGGGTAACTATGGCTACACCTTC. It encodes CASSQDSGNYGYTF.

This clone was seen a handful of times. The V and J genes are TRBV4-1 and TRBJ2-2; D may be TRBD1 (6 bases). CDR1 MGHRA and CDR2 YSYEKL come from the germline V gene. The CDR3 extends over 18 amino acids. Trimming shortened V by 4 bases and J by 9 bases, and 27 bases separated the two germline ends. The CDR3 DNA is TGCGCCAGCAGCCCGACGCAGGGGCGACTCCCCACCATGAGGGAGCTGTTTTTT. This gives the protein CASSPTQGRLPTMRELFF.

The J gene is TRBJ1-1, the V gene TRBV10-3; TRBD1 is a possible D gene (6 bases). This CDR3 contains 12 residues. Germline V gene sequence: CDR1 ENHRY, CDR2 SYGVKD. Trimming pared 4 bases from V and 3 bases from J, leaving 6 bases between. In DNA form, the CDR3 reads TGTGCCATCAGTGGACAGGACACTGAAGCTTTCTTT. Amino acid sequence: CAISGQDTEAFF.

The chain joins TRBV27 to TRBJ2-3, with a possible D match to TRBD2 (6 bases). V dropped 2 bases and J dropped 6 bases, with 12 bases sitting between them. The V gene's germline CDR1 is MNHEY and CDR2 SMNVEV (reference sequence). The CDR3 sequence is 14 residues long. The CDR3 sequence is CASSLLGGLDTQYF. CDR3 DNA: TGTGCCAGCAGTTTACTTGGGGGGTTGGATACGCAGTATTTT.

The chain is built from TRBV19 and TRBJ2-6; 7 nucleotides align to TRBD1. Per the germline V gene, CDR1 is LNHDA and CDR2 is SQIVND (reference sequence). The V gene end was trimmed by 6 bases and the J gene end by 2 bases; junction bases not matched to a gene: 13. CDR3 length: 18 residues. CDR3 sequence: CASSLRGRGEAGANVLTF. The CDR3 coding sequence is TGTGCCAGTAGCCTTAGGGGGCGCGGAGAGGCTGGGGCCAACGTCCTGACTTTC.

The rearrangement uses TRBV30 and TRBJ1-1, with D tentatively TRBD1 (6 bases). CDR3 size: 14 residues. Germline V gene sequence: CDR1 GTSNPN, CDR2 SVGIG (reference sequence). CDR3 protein: CALQGLFDGGKAFF. DNA for the CDR3: TGTGCTCTTCAGGGGCTATTTGATGGCGGGAAGGCTTTCTTT. Drawing the rest from reference TRBV30 and TRBJ1-1, the complete variable domain is SQTIHQWPATLVQPVGSPLSLECTVEGTSNPNLYWYRQAAGRGLQLLFYSVGIGQISSEVPQNLSASRPQDRQFILSSKKLLLSDSGFYLCALQGLFDGGKAFFGQGTRLTVV.